The rows below give T cell receptor beta chains drawn from one sample of a study of tumor and adjacent non-tumor tissue in lung cancer. TCRdb passed the multiplex PCR reads through MiXCR, listing each CDR3 protein once. The data show approximately 120,000 distinct CDR3 sequences, approximately 71% seen once. Specimen: lung tumor tissue. Receptors originate from a woman aged 55-70 years with non-small cell lung cancer. CDR3s leave out the opening cysteine and the closing phenylalanine or tryptophan. A D gene is named only where the DNA matches it firmly.

cdr3_aa: ASNAPFEYEQY
j_call: TRBJ2-7
d_call: NA
v_call: TRBV13

cdr3_aa: ASSEARPGGSPLH
j_call: TRBJ1-6
d_call: NA
v_call: TRBV2

cdr3_aa: ASSLEACNSSLH
j_call: TRBJ1-6
d_call: NA
v_call: TRBV11-2

cdr3_aa: VSSQVTVATNEKLF
j_call: TRBJ1-4
d_call: NA
v_call: TRBV4-2

cdr3_aa: ANSLAGWIEAF
j_call: TRBJ1-1
d_call: NA
v_call: TRBV6-2/TRBV6-3

cdr3_aa: SASLQGHSNEQF
j_call: TRBJ2-1
d_call: NA
v_call: TRBV20-1

cdr3_aa: ASSLGSKQPQH
j_call: TRBJ1-5
d_call: NA
v_call: TRBV6-5

cdr3_aa: ARSLDSGRGTEAF
j_call: TRBJ1-1
d_call: NA
v_call: TRBV11-3

cdr3_aa: SARDPSRLAGTYNEQF
j_call: TRBJ2-1
d_call: TRBD2
v_call: TRBV20-1

cdr3_aa: VGSRTSGGDNEQF
j_call: TRBJ2-1
d_call: TRBD2
v_call: TRBV4-3

cdr3_aa: ASSLDAGTYNEQF
j_call: TRBJ2-1
d_call: NA
v_call: TRBV7-3

cdr3_aa: ASTVDRVRSNEQF
j_call: TRBJ2-1
d_call: TRBD1
v_call: TRBV10-2

cdr3_aa: SANGQTVELL
j_call: TRBJ2-2
d_call: NA
v_call: TRBV20-1

cdr3_aa: SALDTIQY
j_call: TRBJ2-4
d_call: NA
v_call: TRBV20-1

cdr3_aa: ASSSPHGGRNTGELF
j_call: TRBJ2-2
d_call: NA
v_call: TRBV11-2

cdr3_aa: ASSLGCNNEQF
j_call: TRBJ2-1
d_call: NA
v_call: TRBV5-5

cdr3_aa: ASSVDHLARYT
j_call: TRBJ1-2
d_call: NA
v_call: TRBV11-2